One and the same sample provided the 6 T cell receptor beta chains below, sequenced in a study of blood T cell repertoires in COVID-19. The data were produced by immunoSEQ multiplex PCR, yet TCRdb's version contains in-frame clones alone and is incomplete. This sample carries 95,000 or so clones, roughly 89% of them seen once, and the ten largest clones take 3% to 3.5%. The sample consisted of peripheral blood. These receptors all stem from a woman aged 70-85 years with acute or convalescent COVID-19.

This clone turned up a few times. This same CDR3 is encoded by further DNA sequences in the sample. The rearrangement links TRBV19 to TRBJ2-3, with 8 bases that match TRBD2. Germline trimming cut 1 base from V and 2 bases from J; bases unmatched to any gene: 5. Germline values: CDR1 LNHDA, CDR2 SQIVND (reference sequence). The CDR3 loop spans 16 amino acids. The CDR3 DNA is TGTGCCAGTAGTATAGCGGCGGGAGGTCCCACAGATACGCAGTATTTT. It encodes CASSIAAGGPTDTQYF.

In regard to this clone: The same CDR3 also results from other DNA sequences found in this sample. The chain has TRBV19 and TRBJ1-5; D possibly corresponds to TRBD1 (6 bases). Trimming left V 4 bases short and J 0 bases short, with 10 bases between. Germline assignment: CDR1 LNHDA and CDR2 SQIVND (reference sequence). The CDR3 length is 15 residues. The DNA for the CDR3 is TGTGCCAGTAGTAGGGGACAATTTAGCAATCAGCCCCAGCATTTT. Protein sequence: CASSRGQFSNQPQHF.

The CDR3 DNA follows: TGTGCCAGCAGTTTATCGTGGGCGCTCCCTGAAGCTTTCTTT. It is translated as CASSLSWALPEAFF. The chain has TRBV27 and TRBJ1-1; D gene uncertain. Trimming removed 0 bases from V and 6 bases from J, with 11 bases in between. The germline V gene encodes CDR1 MNHEY and CDR2 SMNVEV (reference sequence). The CDR3 runs to 14 residues.

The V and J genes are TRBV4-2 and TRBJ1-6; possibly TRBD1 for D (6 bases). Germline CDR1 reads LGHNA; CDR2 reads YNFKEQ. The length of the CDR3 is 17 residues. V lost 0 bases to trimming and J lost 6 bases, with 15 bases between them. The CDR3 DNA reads TGTGCCAGCAGCCAAGATCCTGCGGGGGCTTCTAATTCACCCCTCCACTTT. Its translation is CASSQDPAGASNSPLHF.

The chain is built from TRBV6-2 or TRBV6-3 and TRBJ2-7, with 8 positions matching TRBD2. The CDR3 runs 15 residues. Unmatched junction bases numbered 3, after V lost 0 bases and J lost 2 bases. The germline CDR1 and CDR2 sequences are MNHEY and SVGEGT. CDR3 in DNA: TGTGCCAGCAGTTACTCACGGGGGGGAACCTACGAGCAGTACTTC. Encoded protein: CASSYSRGGTYEQYF.

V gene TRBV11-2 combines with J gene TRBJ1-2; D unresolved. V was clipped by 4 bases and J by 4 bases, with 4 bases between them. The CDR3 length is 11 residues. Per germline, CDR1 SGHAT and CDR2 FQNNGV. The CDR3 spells CASSSVYGYTF. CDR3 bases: TGTGCCAGCAGCTCCGTCTATGGCTACACCTTC.